Following are 3 T cell receptor beta chains from one sample sequenced in a study of blood T cell repertoires in COVID-19. Method: immunoSEQ multiplex PCR; TCRdb's copy keeps in-frame clones and lacks some. Of about 200,000 clones listed, about 90% are singletons. Specimen: peripheral blood. The receptors were gathered from a man aged 25-45 years with acute or convalescent COVID-19.

The V gene is TRBV6-6, the J gene TRBJ1-6; D is ambiguous. CDR1 is MNHNY, CDR2 SVGAGI, per germline (reference sequence). The CDR3 totals 15 residues. V was shortened by 3 bases and J by 5 bases, with 11 bases between the two germline ends. The chain's CDR3 is CASSYMAIHNSPLHF. The CDR3 nucleotides read TGTGCCAGCAGTTATATGGCCATTCATAATTCACCCCTCCACTTT.

V gene TRBV5-1 combines with J gene TRBJ1-4; D possibly corresponds to TRBD1 (6 bases). The CDR3 has 15 amino acids. V lost 3 bases and J 8 bases, leaving 17 bases between the germline ends. Germline assignment: CDR1 SGHRS and CDR2 YFSETQ. The CDR3 DNA follows: TGCGCCAGCAGCTCCGCAGGGGCGAAGGAGGAAAAACTGTTTTTT. It encodes CASSSAGAKEEKLFF.

The rearrangement links TRBV19 to TRBJ2-7; 7 nucleotides line up with TRBD1. V lost 8 bases, J lost 2 bases, and 9 bases stayed unmatched. There are 14 residues in the CDR3. Per the germline V gene, CDR1 is LNHDA and CDR2 is SQIVND (reference sequence). The CDR3 loop is CASGPTGIPYEQYF. CDR3 coding DNA: TGTGCCAGTGGCCCGACAGGGATTCCCTACGAGCAGTACTTC.